These T cell receptor beta chains were read from a single sample in a study of shared clonotypes between healthy human individuals. Profiled with immunoSEQ multiplex PCR; TCRdb holds only in-frame clones, not every one. Altogether about 2.4 million clones are present, roughly 93% being singletons, with the ten largest covering around 0.37%. Sequences were obtained from naive CD4+ T cells from PBMCs. These receptors all come from a young man in good health. Some clones in this sample may be carry-over from other donors' samples. CDR3s include the opening cysteine and the closing phenylalanine or tryptophan. A D gene is named only where the DNA matches it firmly. Size values are once, few and many counts, or a class for expanded clones, and some rows have none.

v_gene	d_gene	j_gene	abundance	CDR3nt	CDR3aa
TRBV7-3	-	TRBJ2-2	-	TGTGCCAGCAGATGGGGAAACACCGGGGAGCTGTTTTTT	CASRWGNTGELFF
TRBV28	-	TRBJ1-2	-	TGTGCCAGCAGTTCCGACAGGCCCTATGGCTACACCTTC	CASSSDRPYGYTF
TRBV15	-	TRBJ1-2	-	TGTGCCACCAGCAGAGAAGATAAGGCAGCCTATGGCTACACCTTC	CATSREDKAAYGYTF
TRBV29-1	TRBD1	TRBJ1-2	-	TGCAGCGTTGAAGCGGTGGGACAGGGCATTAACTATGGCTACACCTTC	CSVEAVGQGINYGYTF
TRBV29-1	-	TRBJ1-1	-	TGCAGCGTTGAGGGGATTATGAACACTGAAGCTTTCTTT	CSVEGIMNTEAFF
TRBV29-1	-	TRBJ2-3	-	TGCAGCGGAACACTCCAGGATACGCAGTATTTT	CSGTLQDTQYF
TRBV29-1	TRBD2	TRBJ2-7	-	TGCAGCGTCGTCGGACTAGCGGACTCCTACGAGCAGTACTTC	CSVVGLADSYEQYF
TRBV7-2	TRBD1	TRBJ1-5	-	TGTGCCAGCAGACCACAGGGGGTCGGTCAGCCCCAGCATTTT	CASRPQGVGQPQHF
TRBV4-2	-	TRBJ1-1	few	TGTGCCAGCAGCCTGGAGCTGAACACTGAAGCTTTCTTT	CASSLELNTEAFF
TRBV28	TRBD2	TRBJ2-7	-	TGTGCCAGCAGTTCAGCGGGAGGGCTTTTCTACGAGCAGTACTTC	CASSSAGGLFYEQYF
TRBV6-1	-	TRBJ1-3	-	TGTGCCAGCACCGGACGGCCCTCTGGAAACACCATATATTTT	CASTGRPSGNTIYF
TRBV20-1	-	TRBJ1-1	-	TGCAGTGCCCCAGTAGCTGAGGCTTTCTTT	CSAPVAEAFF